This T cell receptor (beta chain) originates from a study of T cell repertoires in cytomegalovirus infection. Overall study context: From public TCR beta signatures came an indication of both CMV infection and matching HLA type.

Each CDR3 protein is one row after TCRdb ran MiXCR on the reads. The table has approximately 500,000 distinct CDR3 sequences, 26% seen once. This CDR3 has 13 amino acids. The germline V gene has CDR1 SGHVS and CDR2 FQNEAQ. The V end was cut by 1 base, the J end by 2 bases, with 4 bases between. The sample holds many counts of this clonotype. No antigen is known for it. Study-wide points: Dominating the ex vivo response were TCR beta clonotypes that were CMV-specific and HLA-C-restricted. Carriage of CMV together with the relevant HLA was identifiable through cumulative public TCR beta family frequency.

The rearrangement uses TRBV7-8 and TRBJ2-3, with unresolved D. The sample consisted of PBMCs. The TCR comes from a human donor in good health (CMV status not recorded). Some clones in this sample may be carry-over from other donors' samples. In DNA form, the CDR3 reads TGTGCCAGCAGCTTAGACCCCACAGATACGCAGTATTTT. Its translation is CASSLDPTDTQYF.